This T cell receptor (beta chain) was sequenced during a study of blood T cell repertoires in COVID-19. Study-level background: COVID-19 samples, acute and convalescent, were from the United States, Italy and Spain. Sources were T cells, B-cell-depleted T cells, or PBMCs; the material itself was cDNA or gDNA.

The authors' processing: Quantification of nucleated cells was approximated via reference gene primer amplification. The method was immunoSEQ multiplex PCR; TCRdb's version includes in-frame clones alone and lacks a portion of them. D and trimming come from the DNA, and the V and J calls and clone size come from that table. The repertoire holds about 400,000 clones, with 75% to 90% as singletons. CDR1 is SGHAT, CDR2 FQDESV, per germline (reference sequence). Deletions cut 5 bases from V and 9 bases from J, with 10 bases between. The length of the CDR3 is 12 residues. The sequence derives from a woman younger than 45 with acute or convalescent COVID-19. The sequencing sample was made of peripheral blood. The gene calls are TRBV11-1 and TRBJ2-2; TRBD1 might be the D (5 bases). The CDR3: CASSPDSWELFF. The CDR3 bases are TGTGCCAGCAGCCCAGACAGCTGGGAGCTGTTTTTT.